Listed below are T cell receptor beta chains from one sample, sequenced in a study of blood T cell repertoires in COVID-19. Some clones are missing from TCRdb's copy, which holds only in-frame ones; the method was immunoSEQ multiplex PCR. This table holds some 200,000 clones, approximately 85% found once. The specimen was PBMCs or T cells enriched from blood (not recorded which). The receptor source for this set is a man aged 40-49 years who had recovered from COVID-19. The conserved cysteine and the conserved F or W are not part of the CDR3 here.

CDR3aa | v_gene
ASSVSPSSYNEQF | TRBV9
ASSASRGQAEWDSYNEQF | TRBV7-3
ASSLRLAGLQGEQF | TRBV7-8
ASSQDVKGVHT | TRBV7-2
ASSLGSISGETQY | TRBV7-9
ASSQEGQGSYGYT | TRBV4-1
ASSVSRQGQETQY | TRBV19
ASSQVSYEQY | TRBV19
SVDRREVGELF | TRBV29-1
ASGLGQDNEQF | TRBV12-5
ASSPRGTGSNEQF | TRBV5-5
ASSLPPGTEAF | TRBV5-4
ASSVVPGLAGINEQF | TRBV2
ASSKVWGGDGAETQY | TRBV21-1
ASSVKAMGQGRNTEAF | TRBV7-2
ASSLRFSGANVLT | TRBV4-1
ASSLRHTNTGELF | TRBV5-1
ASSPRWDSLSNQPQH | TRBV27
ASTPREGSYNEQF | TRBV7-2
AWKQGWDTEAF | TRBV30
ASRGTANSPLH | TRBV13
ASSLAGGYGYT | TRBV5-1
ASSLLGLVDTQY | TRBV6-5
ASSPAAGWGYT | TRBV7-3
ASSYPETDTQY | TRBV6-6
ASSLTANTEAF | TRBV12-3/TRBV12-4
ASSFLVNTEAF | TRBV11-2
ASSQDGNSEFYEQY | TRBV4-2
ASSVGRGDQPQH | TRBV9
ASSSAGTSVNEQY | TRBV10-1
ASSQDRVGNSPLH | TRBV4-3
ASSLLQGEVTEAF | TRBV5-1
ASSFYTGGNNEQF | TRBV11-3
ALKTSTNTEAF | TRBV30
ASSLKALAGGGTDTQY | TRBV7-3
ASSWDRGNYGYT | TRBV5-6
ASSLSSGQPSSGNTIY | TRBV7-2
ASSAGDWQPQH | TRBV5-1
ASSLGKETQY | TRBV5-1
ATQGAGGYT | TRBV12-3/TRBV12-4